This TCR beta chain was documented in a study of blood T cell repertoires in COVID-19. For the study at large: Acute and convalescent COVID-19 specimens originated in the United States, Italy and Spain.

Generated by immunoSEQ multiplex PCR, the TCRdb table keeps only in-frame clones and is missing some. Among 250,000 to 300,000 clones, more than 85% were seen once, and the ten largest hold 3.5% to 4%. The TCR sequence derives from a man aged 18 to 35 with active or convalescent COVID-19. The sequenced material came from peripheral blood.

The CDR3 bases are TGTGCCATCTTGGTCAGGGGGGTTACAACGGCGGACACCATATATTTT. Residues: CAILVRGVTTADTIYF. This chain links TRBV10-3 with TRBJ1-3; 7 bases are a match to TRBD1. This CDR3 is 16 amino acids long. V shed 8 bases and J 8 bases; nucleotides not matched to a gene: 18. Germline V gene sequence: CDR1 ENHRY, CDR2 SYGVKD.